This T cell receptor beta chain originates from a study of T cell repertoires in cytomegalovirus infection. Study-wide results and caveats: Predominance within the ex vivo response was attributable to HLA-C-restricted CMV-specific TCR beta clonotypes.

V dropped 5 bases and J dropped 2; count of bases not matched to a gene: 11. This CDR3 contains 16 residues. TCRdb used MiXCR to reprocess the reads, holding one entry per CDR3 protein. The repertoire holds 550,000 to 850,000 distinct CDR3 sequences, roughly a third seen once, with 18% in the top ten. Concerning this clonotype itself: The antigen is unknown.

This specimen consisted of cultured PBMCs, obtained from culture after CMV antigen stimulation. This TCR was recovered from a human donor in good health (CMV status not recorded). Some clones in this sample may be carry-over from other donors' samples. J is TRBJ2-5 and V is TRBV12-3 or TRBV12-4; 7 positions match TRBD1. CDR3 sequence reads: CASSLTTGDQQETQYF. The CDR3 DNA is TGTGCCAGCAGTCTGACAACAGGGGACCAACAAGAGACCCAGTACTTC.